Below are 2 T cell receptor beta chains sequenced from a single sample in a study of human versus mouse CDR3 diversity and MHC coevolution. The repertoire was sequenced with immunoSEQ multiplex PCR; TCRdb's copy has only in-frame clones and lacks some. The data contain 86,000 or so clones, over 85% of them singletons. Sequencing was carried out using naive CD4+ T cells from blood. Subset described: CD45RO-negative CD62L-positive naive CD4 T cells. The receptors were gathered from a person aged 30 to 69 in good health.

There are a few counts of this clone. V is TRBV10-3 and J is TRBJ1-3, with 9 bases that match TRBD1. Germline loops: CDR1 ENHRY, CDR2 SYGVKD. V shed 3 bases and J 4 bases; nucleotides not matched to a gene: 10. The CDR3 sequence is 17 residues long. This CDR3 reads CAISDLTGGAKGNTIYF. The CDR3, as DNA: TGTGCCATCAGTGATTTAACAGGGGGCGCGAAAGGAAACACCATATATTTT.

The rearrangement joins TRBV7-8 to TRBJ2-4, with 8 bases that match TRBD2. J lost 10 bases, V lost 4 bases, and 12 bases had no gene match. CDR1 is SGHVS and CDR2 is FQNEAQ in the germline V gene. There are 15 residues in the CDR3. The CDR3 nucleotides are TGTGCCAGCAGCTCCACTAGCGGATCCCTTAGTATTCAGTACTTC. It specifies CASSSTSGSLSIQYF.